Each of the 7 T cell receptor beta chains below was sequenced from the same sample in a study of T cell changes during pregnancy in multiple sclerosis. Data came from immunoSEQ multiplex PCR; TCRdb stores just in-frame clones and leaves some out. In the table there are more than 55,000 clones, approximately 90% of which are singletons. The source was peripheral blood, collected after pregnancy. These TCRs come from a female donor with multiple sclerosis, enrolled in a pregnancy study.

The CDR3 region has the DNA TGTGCCAGTAATCAGGGAAACTACAATGAGCAGTTCTTC. Encoded protein: CASNQGNYNEQFF. This chain links TRBV19 with TRBJ2-1; perhaps TRBD1 as D (5 bases). This CDR3 region has 13 residues. Germline loops: CDR1 LNHDA, CDR2 SQIVND (reference sequence). The V gene lost 7 bases and the J gene lost 3 bases, with 10 bases spanning the gap.

The count of this clone is one. The J gene is TRBJ1-2, the V gene TRBV10-3; TRBD1 agrees at 7 bases. CDR3 length: 13 amino acids. Germline trimming cut 6 bases from V and 2 bases from J; bases unmatched to any gene: 3. Germline V lookup: CDR1 ENHRY, CDR2 SYGVKD. The CDR3 DNA reads as TGTGCCATCAGCGGGGGACAGAACTATGGCTACACCTTC. Translating gives CAISGGQNYGYTF.

This chain joins TRBV18 and TRBJ2-2; 8 nucleotides line up with TRBD1. This CDR3 is 17 amino acids long. V lost 1 base to trimming and J lost 4 bases; unmatched junction nucleotides: 8. CDR1 and CDR2 (germline): KGHSH, LQKENI. CDR3 DNA sequence: TGTGCCAGCTCACCACGGGCTCAGGGGGCCAGCACCGGGGAGCTGTTTTTT. Translating gives CASSPRAQGASTGELFF. The whole variable domain, filled in from reference TRBV18 and TRBJ2-2, reads NAGVMQNPRHLVRRRGQEARLRCSPMKGHSHVYWYRQLPEEGLKFMVYLQKENIIDESGMPKERFSAEFPKEGPSILRIQQVVRGDSAAYFCASSPRAQGASTGELFFGEGSRLTVL.

This CDR3 is CASSAWALDTEAFF. The CDR3 DNA is TGTGCCAGCAGTGCGTGGGCTTTGGACACTGAAGCTTTCTTT. The V and J genes are TRBV6-5 and TRBJ1-1; D gene unclear. CDR3 length: 14 residues. V was shortened by 5 bases and J by 3 bases, with 13 bases between the two germline ends. The germline gives CDR1 MNHEY, CDR2 SVGAGI.

The chain carries TRBV5-1 and TRBJ2-7, with TRBD2 as a possible D gene (6 bases). Germline CDR1 is SGHRS and CDR2 is YFSETQ. Trimming took off 0 bases at V and 2 bases at J, with 15 bases between the two ends. This CDR3 region has 16 residues. In nucleotides, the CDR3 is TGCGCCAGCAGCTTGGCGGGGGACCCCACCGCCTACGAGCAGTACTTC. Translated: CASSLAGDPTAYEQYF.

The chain uses TRBV10-1 and TRBJ2-1; 9 nucleotides agree with TRBD2. The germline gives CDR1 WNHNN, CDR2 SYGVQD (reference sequence). V trimming: 11 bases; J trimming: 8 bases; junction bases outside the gene matches: 13. This CDR3 spans 14 amino acids. Here the CDR3 reads CAPILAGISDEQFF. The CDR3 region has the DNA TGCGCCCCGATTCTAGCGGGAATATCCGATGAGCAGTTCTTC.

Written as DNA, the CDR3 is TGTGCCAGCAGCTTTGAGATTTCCTACGAGCAGTACTTC. Protein sequence: CASSFEISYEQYF. J is TRBJ2-7 and V is TRBV7-2; D not certain. Trimming removed 3 bases from V and 1 base from J, with 7 bases in between. The CDR3 is 13 residues long. Looked up from germline, CDR1 is SGHTA and CDR2 is FQGNSA.